The TCR beta chain described here comes from a study of identical twins (dated by TCRdb to 2016 to 2017). In terms of the full investigation: The study deep-sequenced TCR alpha and beta repertoires from monozygotic twins, unrelated adults of various ages and cord blood to test whether fetal clonotypes persist. Replicate twin experiments were performed at different times using different library preparation protocols to rule out contamination.

Here is what the overall study found, with its caveats: Zero-insertion analyses could be partly confounded by invariant T cells such as MAIT and iNKT, although diverse VJ usage argued against such confounding for most clonotypes. A weaker excess of twin sharing was found in beta out-of-frame sequences because the signal-to-noise ratio was lowered by fewer shared sequences. Abundant cord blood beta clonotypes carried fewer insertions; young adult naive repertoires showed a weaker similar trend, while memory repertoires showed none. Out-of-frame TCR alpha sharing in monozygotic twins was systematically underestimated by recombination models, whereas sharing between unrelated individuals was in agreement with the recombination models. Out-of-frame TCR alpha sequences shared between twins showed an excess of low generation-probability sequences compared with coincidental sharing between unrelated individuals. Because the same donors could not be followed over many years, the conclusions relied on cross-sectional statistical analysis.

The library was generated by 5' RACE. TCRdb shows the sequencer as Illumina HiSeq 2000. A universal primer binding site was introduced by template switching, and a unique molecular identifier was present in the final cDNA, enabling accurate counting of TCR cDNA molecules. First-strand cDNA for TCR alpha and beta chains was synthesized from specific primers in the conserved constant-segment region. Each cDNA library was double barcoded, with a SMART-Mk sample barcode plus Illumina barcodes, to control for contamination. Two successive PCR steps introduced TruSeq adapter sequences along with Illumina sample barcodes. The TCR alpha and beta cDNA libraries were sequenced on the Illumina HiSeq platform using custom primers. The study's own analysis went as follows. Raw reads were processed with MiGEC to extract unique molecular identifiers, and MiXCR was used to determine CDR3 positions. Recombination models were inferred per individual with the repgenHMM and IGoR tools using an EM algorithm. The tcR package in R was used for shared clonotype analysis, with sharing normalized by the product of cloneset sizes. To study raw recombination without the effects of thymic and clonal selection, out-of-frame nonproductive sequences were analyzed. The public reads were reprocessed in TCRdb via fastp at Q25 and MiXCR, keeping in-frame beta chains. Each record represents a unique CDR3 protein, reported with the most common genes and DNA among its rows. What appears here as the V and J calls and clone size reflects TCRdb's work, not the paper's. The sample table records some 440,000 distinct CDR3 sequences; more than 20% of these occur just once. The top ten constitute about 2.7% of the sample.

A word on this clonotype: It lacks a known antigen. No much larger clone exists at a distance of one base, and base qualities are not known.

Only healthy Caucasian donors were included. Three pairs of female monozygotic twins, all aged about 18 to 30 years, were included in the twin cohort. Positive isolation kits from Invitrogen were used to isolate CD4+ and CD8+ T cell populations. Its CDR3 holds 15 amino acids, cysteine through phenylalanine. The retained sequence is limited to the CDR3, 45 bases, with the frame set at the first base. Trimming accounts for 3 bases at V and 2 bases at J, while the number of junction bases matched to no gene is 5. The germline V gene gives CDR1 as SGHRS and CDR2 as YFSETQ. This sample also belongs to another study, concerning T cells expressing NK-cell markers. As that second paper reports: Three sorted T-cell subsets (CD3+CD56+NKG2C+, CD3+CD56+NKG2C- and CD3+CD56-NKG2C+) from several donors had their TCR beta-chain repertoires profiled. Among the eight sequenced donors, seven were HCMV-seropositive and one was HCMV-seronegative. In several experiments an anti-gammadeltaTCR antibody was added to restrict sorting to alphabetaTCR-expressing T cells. In several donors, the dominant CD3+CD56+NKG2C+ clonotypes ranked among the top 10 CD8+ clonotypes, making up roughly 1.0-8% of CD8+ T cells. Those dominant clonotypes were again the most abundant among CD3+CD56-NKG2C+ cells in four donors, at 28.3-60.1%. It remained unclear whether the expanded NKG2C-expressing T cell clones were specific for HCMV antigens. Randomly selected healthy volunteers, three men and five women, were used as the eight sequenced donors. HCMV serostatus was determined by detecting HCMV-specific IgG in serum with a commercial ELISA kit. MIGEC was used to demultiplex reads and group reads by UMI, and MiTCR was used to assemble and quantify clonotypes. Only TCR cDNA sequences supported by at least two reads were kept to exclude erroneous sequences. The tcR package was used for downstream repertoire analysis, with clonotypes matched between fractions based on CDR3 nucleotide sequence plus V segment. VDJmatch was used to annotate antigen specificity against VDJdb, with one amino acid substitution in CDR3 permitted.

The clonotype was recovered from a young woman in good health. The receptor chain draws on TRBV5-1 and TRBJ1-2, with 9 central nucleotides matching TRBD1. Sequenced: CD4+ T cells sorted from blood. The CDR3 sequence is CASSYGQGQNYGYTF. The DNA is TGCGCCAGCAGCTACGGACAGGGGCAGAACTATGGCTACACCTTC.